Here is one T cell receptor beta chain with its context. The antigen remains unidentified. The sample belongs to a study of T-cell memory formation after mild COVID-19. Overall study results and limits: Mostly located in CM and EM were contracting CD4+ clones, with contracting CD8+ clones located in EMRA. Proof of SARS-CoV-2 specificity was absent for the second-wave clones that crested on day 37. Contracting clones from day 15 to 85 had balanced CD4/CD8; later expanders favoured CD4+.

The CDR3 runs to 14 residues. Trimming removed 5 bases from V and 10 bases from J, with 18 bases in between. Germline loops: CDR1 SGHVS, CDR2 FNYEAQ. Via MiXCR, TCRdb re-called the 5' RACE reads, giving one row per CDR3 protein. This sample yields approximately 98,000 distinct CDR3 sequences, of which 18% are seen a single time; around 5.1% belongs to the top ten. This chain joins TRBV7-6 and TRBJ1-3; D call uncertain. The sequenced sample consisted of PBMCs or a T cell subset sorted from them (not recorded which). This TCR was sampled from a man aged 18 to 35 who had mild COVID-19 (a few samples of this study predate the infection). Cell type and time point are not known. CDR3 region: CASSRPGRSSTIYF. CDR3 DNA sequence: TGTGCCAGCAGCCGCCCCGGACGAAGCTCTACCATATATTTT.